A selection of T cell receptor beta chains follows, all from one sample in a study of CD4 T cells in relation to SARS-CoV-2 and coronaviruses. These receptors lack a known antigen. TCRdb's copy holds only in-frame clones and misses some; the assay was immunoSEQ multiplex PCR. Here the sample spans about 27,000 clones, just under 75% being singletons. The sequenced sample consisted of CD4+ T cells from PBMCs, cultured in vitro. Every receptor here comes from a human donor in good health. Each CDR3 is given with its conserved first and last residue. D genes are given only for firm matches. For some rows the clone size is stated as once, few or many, or as a class when expanded; others skip it.

TRBD2	TRBV10-3	TRBJ2-7	16	once	CAISESMGLAGGSWYF	TGTGCCATCAGTGAGTCGATGGGACTAGCGGGAGGTAGTTGGTACTTC
.	TRBV6-5	TRBJ1-6	14	.	CASSLWTVGSPLHF	TGTGCCAGCAGCCTCTGGACAGTTGGTTCACCCCTCCACTTT
.	TRBV28	TRBJ1-3	16	.	CASSSITAFSGNTIYF	TGTGCCAGCAGTTCAATCACTGCGTTCTCTGGAAACACCATATATTTT
.	TRBV5-6	TRBJ2-1	14	.	CASSLRVGYNEQFF	TGTGCCAGCAGCCTCCGGGTGGGCTACAATGAGCAGTTCTTC
.	TRBV4-3	TRBJ1-2	16	.	CASSQDQGPDNYGYTF	TGCGCCAGCAGCCAAGATCAGGGGCCGGACAACTATGGCTACACCTTC
.	TRBV7-2	TRBJ2-7	11	few	CASTRAREQYF	TGTGCCAGTACCAGGGCGCGGGAGCAGTACTTC
.	TRBV27	TRBJ1-2	14	.	CASSFRSGVYGYTF	TGTGCCAGCAGTTTTCGGTCAGGGGTCTATGGCTACACCTTC
.	TRBV19	TRBJ1-3	15	.	CASSGRTLSWDTIYF	TGTGCCAGTAGTGGGCGAACCCTCTCGTGGGACACCATATATTTT
.	TRBV10-3	TRBJ2-1	16	.	CAISESRGASYNEQFF	TGTGCCATCAGTGAGTCAAGGGGGGCCTCCTACAATGAGCAGTTCTTC
.	TRBV11-3	TRBJ2-1	15	.	CASSLSQGEGNEQFF	TGTGCCAGCAGCTTATCCCAGGGAGAGGGGAATGAGCAGTTCTTC
.	TRBV11-3	TRBJ2-3	13	.	CASSYNRIGTQYF	TGTGCCAGCAGCTATAACAGAATAGGTACGCAGTATTTT
.	TRBV11-3	TRBJ2-1	15	few	CASSLDWGLDNEQFF	TGTGCCAGCAGCTTAGATTGGGGCTTAGACAATGAGCAGTTCTTC
TRBD1	TRBV10-3	TRBJ2-1	12	.	CAISGTGTEQFF	TGTGCCATCAGTGGGACAGGGACTGAGCAGTTCTTC
.	TRBV11-3	TRBJ2-2	15	.	CASSQNQGLTGELFF	TGTGCCAGCAGCCAAAATCAGGGGCTCACCGGGGAGCTGTTTTTT
TRBD1	TRBV10-3	TRBJ1-5	15	few	CAISGTGHSNQPQHF	TGTGCCATCAGTGGGACAGGCCATAGCAATCAGCCCCAGCATTTT
.	TRBV2	TRBJ1-3	13	.	CASTQGVGNTIYF	TGTGCCAGCACGCAGGGTGTTGGAAACACCATATATTTT
.	TRBV10-1	TRBJ1-1	14	.	CASSESGRATEAFF	TGCGCCAGCAGTGAGTCGGGAAGGGCCACTGAAGCTTTCTTT
TRBD2	TRBV30	TRBJ2-3	13	.	CASTSGSTDTQYF	TGTGCCTCCACTAGCGGGAGCACAGATACGCAGTATTTT
TRBD2	TRBV14	TRBJ2-7	16	.	CASSPTSGRFWYEQYF	TGTGCCAGCAGCCCCACTAGCGGGAGGTTCTGGTACGAGCAGTACTTC
.	TRBV5-6	TRBJ2-1	14	.	CASSGDTAYNEQFF	TGTGCCAGCAGCGGTGACACAGCCTACAATGAGCAGTTCTTC
.	TRBV5-4	TRBJ1-1	15	.	CASSLLAQGLTEAFF	TGTGCCAGCAGCTTGTTGGCACAGGGCTTGACTGAAGCTTTCTTT
.	TRBV6-2/TRBV6-3	TRBJ1-1	13	.	CASSYLVQGEAFF	TGTGCCAGCAGTTACCTGGTCCAGGGTGAAGCTTTCTTT
.	TRBV7-2	TRBJ1-3	15	.	CASSSLGNSGNTIYF	TGTGCCAGCAGCTCCCTGGGGAACTCTGGAAACACCATATATTTT
TRBD1	TRBV13	TRBJ1-1	14	few	CASSLDRGNTEAFF	TGTGCCAGCAGCTTAGACAGGGGGAACACTGAAGCTTTCTTT
.	TRBV2	TRBJ2-5	14	.	CASSPLAKQETQYF	TGTGCCAGCAGTCCCCTAGCGAAACAAGAGACCCAGTACTTC
TRBD2	TRBV9	TRBJ2-5	16	.	CASSVTANPGGETQYF	TGTGCCAGCAGCGTCACTGCGAACCCGGGGGGAGAGACCCAGTACTTC
TRBD2	TRBV5-6	TRBJ2-1	16	few	CASSLSGTSSYNEQFF	TGTGCCAGCAGCTTGTCCGGGACTAGTAGCTACAATGAGCAGTTCTTC